The 9 T cell receptor beta chains presented below share a single source sample, sequenced in a study of CD8+CD57+ T cells in acquired aplastic anemia. Using genomic DNA as the template, TCR beta VDJ and CDR3 profiling was carried out. In TCRdb, the reads were re-called with MiXCR into one record per CDR3 protein. The data contain over 150,000 distinct CDR3 sequences, approximately 44% of them seen just once; the ten biggest clones take up 1.1%. Sequencing was done on a sample of sorted CD4+, CD8+, or CD8+CD57+ T cells (not recorded which) from PBMCs. Every receptor here comes from a human donor in good health.

The genes are TRBV7-9 and TRBJ1-5; D is perhaps TRBD1 (5 bases). Trimming shortened V by 5 bases and J by 5 bases, and 16 bases separated the two germline ends. There are 15 residues in the CDR3. Germline CDR1 SEHNR, CDR2 FQNEAQ (reference sequence). The CDR3 here is CASSRGRGIDQPQHF. CDR3 DNA: TGTGCCAGCAGCCGGGGTAGGGGTATAGATCAGCCCCAGCATTTT. Full variable domain (outside the CDR3, taken from reference TRBV7-9 and TRBJ1-5): DTGVSQNPRHKITKRGQNVTFRCDPISEHNRLYWYRQTLGQGPEFLTYFQNEAQLEKSRLLSDRFSAERPKGSFSTLEIQRTEQGDSAMYLCASSRGRGIDQPQHFGDGTRLSIL.

V and J are TRBV9 and TRBJ1-2; 10 nucleotides match TRBD1. This CDR3 spans 13 amino acids. Germline V gene lookup returns CDR1 SGDLS and CDR2 YYNGEE. Losses at the gene ends were 4 bases for V and 6 bases for J; bases not matched to a gene: 3. In nucleotides, the CDR3 is TGTGCCAGCAGCTCCGGGACAGGGGATGGCTACACCTTC. It encodes CASSSGTGDGYTF.

Note on this clonotype: Being one base from a much bigger clone, this may be a read error. The chain is built from TRBV3-1 and TRBJ2-5; TRBD1 is a possible D gene (7 bases). From germline, CDR1 is LGHDT and CDR2 YNNKEL (reference sequence). The CDR3 spans 14 residues. This CDR3 is CTSSQGGGEETQYF. DNA for the CDR3: TGTACCAGCAGCCAAGGAGGGGGCGAAGAGACCCAGTACTTC.

This clonotype appeared many times. The chain uses TRBV7-8 and TRBJ1-6; possible D gene TRBD1, 5 bases. The CDR3 is 14 amino acids. The germline V and J ends were trimmed by 2 bases and 7 bases, with 9 bases remaining between them. Germline V gene lookup returns CDR1 SGHVS and CDR2 FQNEAQ. Here the CDR3 reads CASSLMRGNSPLHF. In DNA, the CDR3 is TGTGCCAGCAGCTTAATGCGGGGGAATTCACCCCTCCACTTT.

The gene calls are TRBV29-1 and TRBJ2-3; D is ambiguous. The germline gives CDR1 SQVTM, CDR2 ANQGSEA. V shed 3 bases and J shed 6 bases, with 7 bases lying between them. The CDR3 runs 11 residues. The CDR3 bases are TGCAGCGTTGACAACCCGGATACGCAGTATTTT. It yields the protein CSVDNPDTQYF.

This clonotype was counted many times. The V and J genes are TRBV5-1 and TRBJ2-3; 11 positions agree with TRBD2. The ends lost 1 base at V and 5 bases at J; junction bases unmatched: 3. The CDR3 spans 15 residues. Per germline, CDR1 SGHRS and CDR2 YFSETQ. The CDR3, as DNA: TGCGCCAGCAGCTTGAGGACTAGCGGGTTAGATACGCAGTATTTT. It yields the protein CASSLRTSGLDTQYF. The variable domain in full, completed from reference TRBV5-1 and TRBJ2-3, reads KAGVTQTPRYLIKTRGQQVTLSCSPISGHRSVSWYQQTPGQGLQFLFEYFSETQRNKGNFPGRFSGRQFSNSRSEMNVSTLELGDSALYLCASSLRTSGLDTQYFGPGTRLTVL.

Concerning this clonotype: At one boundary the junction diverges from the germline segment, which might be a read error. The chain couples TRBV7-7 to TRBJ2-5; D uncertain. CDR1 is SSHAT, CDR2 FNYEAQ, per germline (reference sequence). This CDR3 has 13 amino acids. The CDR3 loop is CASSPENEETQYF. The CDR3 DNA sequence: TGTGCTAGCAGCCCAGAGAATGAAGAGACCCAGTACTTC.

V and J are TRBV15 and TRBJ1-5, with D tentatively TRBD1 (6 bases). The CDR3 has 15 residues. Per the germline V gene, CDR1 is LNHNV and CDR2 is YYDKDF (reference sequence). Trimming left V 8 bases short and J 5 bases short, with 19 bases between. In DNA form, the CDR3 reads TGTGCCACCCACCCGGGCCAGGGGTTCCATCAGCCCCAGCATTTT. Translation: CATHPGQGFHQPQHF.

The chain is built from TRBV25-1 and TRBJ1-1, with a possible D match to TRBD1 (5 bases). Looked up from germline, CDR1 is MGHDK and CDR2 is SYGVNS. This CDR3 has 15 amino acids. Trimming stripped 4 bases from V and 1 base from J, with 13 bases between. The CDR3 region is CASSARDTGNTEAFF. Written as DNA, the CDR3 is TGTGCCAGCAGTGCTAGAGATACAGGGAACACTGAAGCTTTCTTT. Supplemented by reference TRBV25-1 and TRBJ1-1, the full variable domain reads EADIYQTPRYLVIGTGKKITLECSQTMGHDKMYWYQQDPGMELHLIHYSYGVNSTEKGDLSSESTVSRIRTEHFPLTLESARPSHTSQYLCASSARDTGNTEAFFGQGTRLTVV.